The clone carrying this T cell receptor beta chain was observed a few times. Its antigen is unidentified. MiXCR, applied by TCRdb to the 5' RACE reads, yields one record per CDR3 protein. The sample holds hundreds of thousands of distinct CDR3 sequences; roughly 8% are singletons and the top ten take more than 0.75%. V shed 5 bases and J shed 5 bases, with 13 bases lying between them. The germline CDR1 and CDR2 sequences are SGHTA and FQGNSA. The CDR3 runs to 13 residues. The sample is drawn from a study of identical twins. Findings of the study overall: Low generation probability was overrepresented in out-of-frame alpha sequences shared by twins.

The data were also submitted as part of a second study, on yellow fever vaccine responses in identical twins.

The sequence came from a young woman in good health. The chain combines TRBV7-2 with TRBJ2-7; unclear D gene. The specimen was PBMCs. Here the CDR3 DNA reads TGTGCCAGCAGCGCTCGGGTCATGAACGAGCAGTACTTC. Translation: CASSARVMNEQYF.